What follows describes a single T cell receptor (beta chain). What it binds is unknown. These data come from a study of cytomegalovirus exposure and HLA in healthy donors. General study results and limits: As a later analysis showed, a missense DCLRE1C variant was linked to trimming of TCR beta V- and J-genes. Based on reports, TCR beta sequences accurately predicted HLA-A and HLA-B alleles for most subjects.

This PCR relied on a set of 60 Vbeta primers and 13 Jbeta primers. Repertoires were generated with immunoSEQ multiplex PCR, while TCRdb's copy carries only in-frame clones and drops some. Of hundreds of thousands of clones in the sample, around 80% were seen once. The CDR3 consists of 14 residues. V lost 5 bases, J lost 2 bases, and 12 bases lay in between. Looked up from germline, CDR1 is SGHTA and CDR2 is FQGNSA. Specimen: PBMCs. This TCR derives from a woman aged 55-70 years in good health and CMV-seropositive. This chain joins TRBV7-2 and TRBJ1-1; perhaps TRBD1 as D (6 bases). The CDR3 reads CASSADRTNTEAFF. The CDR3 coding sequence is TGTGCCAGCAGCGCCGACAGGACCAACACTGAAGCTTTCTTT.